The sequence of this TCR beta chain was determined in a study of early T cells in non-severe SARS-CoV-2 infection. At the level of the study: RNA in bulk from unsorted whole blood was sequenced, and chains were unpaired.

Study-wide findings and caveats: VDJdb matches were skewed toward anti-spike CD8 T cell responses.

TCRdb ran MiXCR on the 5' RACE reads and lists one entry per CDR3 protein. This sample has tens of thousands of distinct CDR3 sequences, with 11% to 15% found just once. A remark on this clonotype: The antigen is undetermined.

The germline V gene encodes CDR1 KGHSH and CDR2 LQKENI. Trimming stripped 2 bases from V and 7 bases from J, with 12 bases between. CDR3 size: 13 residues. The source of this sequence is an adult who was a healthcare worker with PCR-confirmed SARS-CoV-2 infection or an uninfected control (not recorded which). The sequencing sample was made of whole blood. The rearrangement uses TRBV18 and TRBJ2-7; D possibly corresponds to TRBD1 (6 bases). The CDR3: CASSPNTGREQYF. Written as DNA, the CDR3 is TGTGCCAGCTCACCAAATACAGGGCGGGAGCAGTACTTC.